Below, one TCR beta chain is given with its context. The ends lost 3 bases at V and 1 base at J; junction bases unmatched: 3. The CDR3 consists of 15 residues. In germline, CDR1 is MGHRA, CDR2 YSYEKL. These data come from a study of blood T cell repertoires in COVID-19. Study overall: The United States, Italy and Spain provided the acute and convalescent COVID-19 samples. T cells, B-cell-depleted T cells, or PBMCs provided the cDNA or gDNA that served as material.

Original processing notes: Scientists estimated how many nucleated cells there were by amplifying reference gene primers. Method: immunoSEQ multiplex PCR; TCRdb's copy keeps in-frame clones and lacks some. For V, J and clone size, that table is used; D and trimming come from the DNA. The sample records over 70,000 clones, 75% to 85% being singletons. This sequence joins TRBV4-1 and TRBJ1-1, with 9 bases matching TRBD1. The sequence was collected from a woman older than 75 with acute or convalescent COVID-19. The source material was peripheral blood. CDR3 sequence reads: CASSQLGQGNTEAFF. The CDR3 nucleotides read TGCGCCAGCAGCCAGCTGGGACAGGGGAACACTGAAGCTTTCTTT.